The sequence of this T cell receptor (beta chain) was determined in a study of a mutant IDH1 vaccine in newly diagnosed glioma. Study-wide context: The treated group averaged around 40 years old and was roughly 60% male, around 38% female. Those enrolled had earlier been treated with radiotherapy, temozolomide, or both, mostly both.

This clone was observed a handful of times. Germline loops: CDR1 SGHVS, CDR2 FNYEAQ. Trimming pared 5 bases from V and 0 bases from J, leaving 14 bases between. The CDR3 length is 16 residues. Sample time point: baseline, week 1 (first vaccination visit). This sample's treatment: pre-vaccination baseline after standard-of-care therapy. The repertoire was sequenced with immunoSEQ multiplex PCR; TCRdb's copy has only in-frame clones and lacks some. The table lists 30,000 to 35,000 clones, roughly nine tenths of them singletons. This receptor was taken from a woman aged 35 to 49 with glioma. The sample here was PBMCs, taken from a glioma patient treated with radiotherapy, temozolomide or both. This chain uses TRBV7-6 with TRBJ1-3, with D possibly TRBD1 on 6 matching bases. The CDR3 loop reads CASSLEDRHSGNTIYF. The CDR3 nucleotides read TGTGCCAGCAGCCTAGAAGACAGGCACTCTGGAAACACCATATATTTT.